This T cell receptor beta chain was sequenced during a study of blood T cell repertoires in COVID-19 (TCRdb year 2020). For the wider study: Samples from collaborators originated in the United States, Italy and Spain and spanned both the acute and convalescent phases of COVID-19. The material from the prospective study consisted of cDNA or gDNA derived from T cells, B-cell-depleted T cells, or PBMCs. Subjects who had been exposed to COVID-19, were actively infected with it, or had recovered from it provided the deeply sampled blood TCRbeta repertoires that made up the dataset. A freely available public database, intended as a resource for researchers studying the immune response to SARS-CoV-2, is where the repertoires were released. Samples were obtained from the ongoing ImmuneRACE study (first 160 participants) and from 1,200 or so subjects provided by 6 global collaborators. The sample metadata nearly always contained a de-identified subject ID, COVID-19 status, age in years and sex. HLA class I and class II types, where available, came from metadata supplied by the sample provider rather than from assay-based typing.

CDR1 SGHTS and CDR2 YDEGEE are derived from the germline V gene. The CDR3, cysteine through phenylalanine, is 13 amino acids long. Just CDR3 DNA is preserved here, 39 bases in frame from base 1. Ends trimmed: V by 2 bases, J by 12 bases; bases unmatched to a gene: 9. A note on this clone: Its cognate antigen has yet to be identified. No base-level quality is on record; no much larger clone is a single base apart.

Summary of the overall study and its limitations: The quantity of clinical and demographic metadata differed by source and by participant and was supplied without curation.

The collaborating institutions used their own protocols to collect whole blood in K2EDTA tubes. For TCRbeta analysis, collaborators shipped samples as frozen whole blood, isolated PBMCs, or DNA extracted from either of those sample types. TCRbeta CDR3 regions were amplified from genomic DNA by means of the immunoSEQ Assay, a bias-controlled multiplex PCR. Turning to the authors' computational methods: The number of nucleated cells in each sample was estimated by amplification of reference gene primers within the assay. To quantify the absolute abundance of each unique TCRbeta CDR3 rearrangement, sequence reads were collapsed and filtered. For each sample, productive Simpson clonality was calculated by taking the square root of Simpson's diversity index across productive rearrangements. Not all clones reach the TCRdb copy of this immuneACCESS table, which keeps in-frame sequences only. Checked studies attribute under half of the gap to unresolved V genes and leave the rest unexplained. V and J calls and clone size are as listed in that table; D and trimming were resolved from the DNA. The sample has about 320,000 clones on record, approximately 85% of them singletons. The ten largest clones take up approximately 7.6% of the sample.

This TCR was recovered from a human donor in a cohort sampled during active COVID-19. The specimen sequenced was peripheral blood. This receptor chain uses TRBV5-8 and TRBJ1-1, with 8 central nucleotides matching TRBD1. The CDR3 region: CASSFWGDRMTFF. In nucleotide form, the sequence is TGTGCCAGCAGCTTTTGGGGGGACAGGATGACTTTCTTT. The CDR3, completed at both ends by the reference TRBV5-8 and TRBJ1-1 genes, gives the full variable domain EAGVTQSPTHLIKTRGQQATLRCSPISGHTSVYWYQQALGLGLQFLLWYDEGEERNRGNFPPRFSGRQFPNYSSELNVNALELEDSALYLCASSFWGDRMTFFGQGTRLTVV.